These 23 T cell receptor beta chains came from one sample sequenced in a study of control samples from healthy donors and cancer patients. Profiled with immunoSEQ multiplex PCR; TCRdb holds only in-frame clones, not every one. This table has roughly 80,000 clones, about 88% appearing once. The sequenced sample was blood. The receptor set was obtained from a woman aged 45-65 years in good health.

The CDR3: CASSPLTGTYGYTF. The CDR3 DNA reads TGTGCCAGCAGCCCGTTAACCGGTACTTATGGCTACACCTTC. V is TRBV3-1 (or the pseudogene TRBV3-2) and J is TRBJ1-2; no clear D. Germline V gene data show CDR1 as LGHDT and CDR2 as YNNKEL (reference sequence). V lost 4 bases to trimming and J lost 5 bases, with 14 bases between them. The CDR3 is made up of 14 amino acids.

This sequence joins TRBV5-4 and TRBJ2-3; D might be TRBD1 or TRBD2, each matching 6 bases. CDR3 length: 14 residues. Trimming pared 1 base from V and 2 bases from J, leaving 8 bases between. CDR1 SGHNT and CDR2 YYREEE come from the germline V gene (reference sequence). CDR3 DNA: TGTGCCAGCAGCTTGCCGGGGGCCACAGATACGCAGTATTTT. Amino acids: CASSLPGATDTQYF.

This clone appeared a few times. The V call is TRBV27, the J call TRBJ2-1; D unclear. The CDR3 consists of 13 residues. V was pared by 3 bases and J by 4 bases, with 7 bases between. CDR1 is MNHEY and CDR2 is SMNVEV in the germline V gene (reference sequence). This chain's CDR3 is CASSLSLYNEQFF. DNA of the CDR3: TGTGCCAGCAGTTTGTCCCTTTACAATGAGCAGTTCTTC.

This sequence joins TRBV10-1 and TRBJ2-2; D possibly uses TRBD1 or TRBD2 (5 bases each). This CDR3 has 12 amino acids. Trimming stripped 11 bases from V and 6 bases from J, with 13 bases between. Germline values: CDR1 WNHNN, CDR2 SYGVQD (reference sequence). In nucleotides, the CDR3 is TGCGCCTCAGGGACGCAACCCGGGGAGCTGTTTTTT. This gives the protein CASGTQPGELFF.

The gene calls are TRBV2 and TRBJ2-7, with 9 positions matching TRBD1. The ends lost 2 bases at V and 13 bases at J; junction bases unmatched: 9. Germline V gene data show CDR1 as SNHLY and CDR2 as FYNNEI. CDR3 size: 13 residues. The CDR3 DNA reads TGTGCCAGCAGTGAACTACCGGGACAGGGTTTCTACTTC. It yields the protein CASSELPGQGFYF.

In its sample, this clone was seen once. The J gene is TRBJ2-4, the V gene TRBV19; D is perhaps TRBD1 (6 bases). With 8 bases removed from V and 0 bases from J, the gap between germline ends came to 20 bases. CDR1 and CDR2 from the germline V gene are LNHDA and SQIVND (reference sequence). This CDR3 has 17 residues. CDR3 in DNA: TGTGCCAGTGGACAGAGACCGACCTCATTAGCCAAAAACATTCAGTACTTC. Amino acid sequence: CASGQRPTSLAKNIQYF. The full variable domain, completed using reference TRBV19 and TRBJ2-4, is DGGITQSPKYLFRKEGQNVTLSCEQNLNHDAMYWYRQDPGQGLRLIYYSQIVNDFQKGDIAEGYSVSREKKESFPLTVTSAQKNPTAFYLCASGQRPTSLAKNIQYFGAGTRLSVL.

The J gene is TRBJ1-4, the V gene TRBV6-1; D is uncertain. The CDR3 loop spans 12 amino acids. The V gene's germline CDR1 is MNHNS and CDR2 SASEGT. V was cut by 3 bases and J by 10 bases, with 9 bases left in between. The CDR3 reads CASSDREGKLFF. The CDR3 region has the DNA TGTGCCAGCAGTGACCGGGAGGGAAAACTGTTTTTT.

The genes are TRBV7-8 and TRBJ1-2; no clear D. V lost 4 bases to trimming and J lost 1 base, with 25 bases between them. The germline V gene encodes CDR1 SGHVS and CDR2 FQNEAQ. This CDR3 spans 19 amino acids. CDR3 nucleotides: TGTGCCAGCAGCTCCTCGGGCAAGTCCACAGCGTCCATTAACTATGGCTACACCTTC. Its translation is CASSSSGKSTASINYGYTF. The whole variable domain, remainder taken from reference TRBV7-8 and TRBJ1-2, is GAGVSQSPRYKVAKRGQDVALRCDPISGHVSLFWYQQALGQGPEFLTYFQNEAQLDKSGLPSDRFFAERPEGSVSTLKIQRTQQEDSAVYLCASSSSGKSTASINYGYTFGSGTRLTVV.

This clone was seen only a few times. The chain is built from TRBV7-9 and TRBJ1-4; D remains ambiguous. CDR1 and CDR2 (germline): SEHNR, FQNEAQ (reference sequence). V lost 2 bases and J 4 bases, leaving 2 bases between the germline ends. The CDR3 totals 12 residues. CDR3 amino acids: CASSLINEKLFF. CDR3 nucleotides: TGTGCCAGCAGCTTAATTAATGAAAAACTGTTTTTT.

This rearrangement joins TRBV10-3 to TRBJ2-3; D is unclear. The V gene's germline CDR1 is ENHRY and CDR2 SYGVKD. The V gene lost 8 bases and the J gene lost 0 bases, with 6 bases spanning the gap. The CDR3 is 12 residues long. The CDR3 is CAIGASTDTQYF. CDR3 DNA: TGTGCCATCGGCGCTAGCACAGATACGCAGTATTTT.

J is TRBJ1-1 and V is TRBV7-2, with 7 bases that match TRBD1. The germline CDR1 and CDR2 sequences are SGHTA and FQGNSA. After removal of 5 bases from V and 1 base from J, the junction contained 4 bases not matched to a gene. The CDR3 is made up of 14 amino acids. The CDR3 spells CASSRGRGNTEAFF. The CDR3 DNA reads TGTGCCAGCAGCAGGGGGCGCGGGAACACTGAAGCTTTCTTT.

This chain joins TRBV19 and TRBJ2-7, with TRBD1 matching over 8 bases. The CDR3 length is 13 residues. V dropped 5 bases and J dropped 3; count of bases not matched to a gene: 3. Germline CDR1 is LNHDA and CDR2 is SQIVND (reference sequence). In DNA form, the CDR3 reads TGTGCCAGTAGTCGAGGACAGGGCTACGAGCAGTACTTC. Protein sequence: CASSRGQGYEQYF.

The V call is TRBV2, the J call TRBJ1-5; 7 bases agree with TRBD1. Germline V gene data show CDR1 as SNHLY and CDR2 as FYNNEI. This CDR3 region has 13 residues. V shed 2 bases, J shed 6 bases, and the junction held 1 base outside the gene matches. CDR3 region: CASSEQGGQPQHF. The CDR3 DNA follows: TGTGCCAGCAGTGAACAGGGGGGTCAGCCCCAGCATTTT.

The chain employs TRBV10-3 and TRBJ2-7; D is possibly TRBD1 (5 bases). This CDR3 is 14 amino acids long. V was shortened by 8 bases and J by 0 bases, with 14 bases between the two germline ends. The germline gives CDR1 ENHRY, CDR2 SYGVKD. CDR3 nucleotides: TGTGCCATCCACGACAGCCAGAGCTCCTACGAGCAGTACTTC. Protein sequence: CAIHDSQSSYEQYF.

The V and J genes are TRBV3-1 (or the pseudogene TRBV3-2) and TRBJ2-1; D not resolved. V lost 5 bases and J 7 bases, leaving 6 bases between the germline ends. This CDR3 contains 11 residues. Germline V gene lookup returns CDR1 LGHDT and CDR2 YNNKEL (reference sequence). This CDR3 is CASSTHNEQFF. CDR3 coding DNA: TGTGCCAGCAGCACTCATAATGAGCAGTTCTTC.

V and J are TRBV6-1 and TRBJ1-1; no definite D call. Germline loops: CDR1 MNHNS, CDR2 SASEGT. The ends were cut back, 3 bases at V and 7 bases at J, with 12 bases in the middle. This CDR3 spans 13 amino acids. CDR3: CASSDNGLLEAFF. The CDR3 DNA follows: TGTGCCAGCAGTGATAACGGGTTACTTGAAGCTTTCTTT.

V gene TRBV20-1 combines with J gene TRBJ2-1; either TRBD1 or TRBD2 may fit D (5 bases each). Trimming took off 3 bases at V and 7 bases at J, with 10 bases between the two ends. The CDR3 has 12 amino acids. Germline V CDR1 and CDR2: DFQATT, SNEGSKA (reference sequence). DNA for the CDR3: TGCAGTGCTAGTAGGGACCTGAATGAGCAGTTCTTC. Amino acids: CSASRDLNEQFF.

DNA of the CDR3: TGCGCCAGCAAGGGACAGGGCTACGAGCAGTACTTC. Its translation: CASKGQGYEQYF. The genes are TRBV10-1 and TRBJ2-7; TRBD1 agrees at 9 bases. This CDR3 region has 12 residues. V shed 7 bases, J shed 3 bases, and the junction held 1 base outside the gene matches. Germline V gene sequence: CDR1 WNHNN, CDR2 SYGVQD (reference sequence).

The chain recombines TRBV6-6 with TRBJ2-3, with 7 bases lining up with TRBD2. The CDR3 extends over 14 amino acids. The junction had 9 bases not matched to a gene; V was cut back by 6 bases and J by 6 bases. Germline V gene lookup returns CDR1 MNHNY and CDR2 SVGAGI (reference sequence). CDR3 sequence (DNA): TGTGCCAGCAGCGACACGTGGGGGGGGGATACGCAGTATTTT. Translation: CASSDTWGGDTQYF.

This chain connects TRBV6-5 to TRBJ1-5, with TRBD1 as a possible D gene (6 bases). Per germline, CDR1 MNHEY and CDR2 SVGAGI. V shed 4 bases and J shed 1 base, with 14 bases lying between them. The CDR3 has 16 residues. CDR3 DNA sequence: TGTGCCAGCAGTTCGTCCACGGGGGCGAGCAATCAGCCCCAGCATTTT. It specifies CASSSSTGASNQPQHF.

V gene TRBV3-1 (or the pseudogene TRBV3-2) combines with J gene TRBJ2-1; 7 bases fit TRBD2. The CDR3 consists of 12 residues. Germline-derived CDR1 and CDR2 are LGHDT and YNNKEL (reference sequence). Trimming cost V 1 base and J 9 bases; bases outside gene matches: 0. The CDR3 coding sequence is TGTGCCAGCAGCCAAGGGGAGGGTGAGCAGTTCTTC. Translating it yields CASSQGEGEQFF.

This clone was detected only once. The CDR3 is CSARTLYGYTF. The CDR3 nucleotides read TGCAGTGCTAGAACACTCTATGGCTACACCTTC. The chain joins TRBV20-1 to TRBJ1-2; D unresolved. There are 11 residues in the CDR3. V was pared by 2 bases and J by 4 bases, with 5 bases between. Germline V gene lookup returns CDR1 DFQATT and CDR2 SNEGSKA (reference sequence).

CDR3 in DNA: TGCAGCGTTGAATCGGGGAGCACAGATACGCAGTATTTT. Amino acid sequence: CSVESGSTDTQYF. V usage is TRBV29-1 and J usage is TRBJ2-3, with a tentative D call TRBD2 (5 bases). V lost 2 bases, J lost 0 bases, and 6 bases lay in between. Germline V gene data show CDR1 as SQVTM and CDR2 as ANQGSEA. The CDR3 has 13 amino acids.